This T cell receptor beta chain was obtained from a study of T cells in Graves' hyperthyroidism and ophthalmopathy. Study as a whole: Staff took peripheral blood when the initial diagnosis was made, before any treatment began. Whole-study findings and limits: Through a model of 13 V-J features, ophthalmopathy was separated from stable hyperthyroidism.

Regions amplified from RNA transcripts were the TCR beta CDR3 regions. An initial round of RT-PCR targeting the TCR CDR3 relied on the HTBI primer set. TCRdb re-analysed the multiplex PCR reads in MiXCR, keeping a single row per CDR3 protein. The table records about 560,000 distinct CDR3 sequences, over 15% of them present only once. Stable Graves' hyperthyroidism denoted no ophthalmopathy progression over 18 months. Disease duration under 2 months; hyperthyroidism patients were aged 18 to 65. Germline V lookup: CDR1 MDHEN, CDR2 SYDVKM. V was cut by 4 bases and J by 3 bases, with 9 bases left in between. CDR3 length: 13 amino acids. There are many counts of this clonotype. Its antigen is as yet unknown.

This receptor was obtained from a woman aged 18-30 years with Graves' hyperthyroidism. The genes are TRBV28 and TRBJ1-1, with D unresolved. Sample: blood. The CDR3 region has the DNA TGTGCCAGCAGTTCCCCGTTGGACACTGAAGCTTTCTTT. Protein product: CASSSPLDTEAFF.